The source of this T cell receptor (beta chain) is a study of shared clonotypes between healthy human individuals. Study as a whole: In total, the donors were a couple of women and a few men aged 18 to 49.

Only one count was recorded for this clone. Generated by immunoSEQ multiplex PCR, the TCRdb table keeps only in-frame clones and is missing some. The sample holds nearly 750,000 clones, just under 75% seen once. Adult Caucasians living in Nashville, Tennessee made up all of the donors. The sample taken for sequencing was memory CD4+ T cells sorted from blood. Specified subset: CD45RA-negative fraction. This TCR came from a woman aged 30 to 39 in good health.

The DNA for the CDR3 is TGTGCCAGCAGTCACAAAGGAAGGGACAGTGAAGCTTTCTTT. Translation gives CASSHKGRDSEAFF. The chain uses TRBV6-6 and TRBJ1-1; 7 bases are shared with TRBD1. In germline, CDR1 is MNHNY, CDR2 SVGAGI (reference sequence). V was clipped by 5 bases and J by 7 bases; unmatched bases: 10. The CDR3 has 14 amino acids.